Sequencing of this T cell receptor (beta chain) was carried out in a study of CD8 T cells in ankylosing spondylitis. The study's findings and limits: Within ankylosing spondylitis blood, a TCR beta motif made up of seven to nine highly homologous variants appeared to be characteristic.

TCRdb processed the 5' RACE reads anew with MiXCR; each CDR3 protein has one entry. The profile shows around 770,000 distinct CDR3 sequences, over 9.5% of them singletons. Note on this clonotype: Its antigen remains unknown.

CDR1 and CDR2 (germline): DFQATT, SNEGSKA (reference sequence). Trimming shortened V by 6 bases and J by 7 bases, and 19 bases separated the two germline ends. This CDR3 comprises 14 residues. Sequenced material: blood, either unsorted or a sorted T cell fraction (not recorded which). The TCR was taken from a male donor with ankylosing spondylitis. The chain combines TRBV20-1 with TRBJ2-1, with D maybe TRBD1 (6 bases). The CDR3 region is CSASNTGRWNEQFF. In nucleotides, the CDR3 is TGCAGTGCCAGTAACACAGGGCGGTGGAATGAGCAGTTCTTC.